This entry lists 31 T cell receptor beta chains sequenced from one sample in a study of blood T cell repertoires in COVID-19. Only in-frame clones appear in the TCRdb table, and some are missing; sequencing was by immunoSEQ multiplex PCR. The sample lists approximately 100,000 clones, more than 90% occurring once. Source material: peripheral blood. These receptors all come from a man in his sixties or seventies with acute or convalescent COVID-19.

This chain joins TRBV3-1 (or the pseudogene TRBV3-2) and TRBJ2-1, with 9 bases identical to TRBD2. The V and J ends lost 3 bases and 1 base, in that order; junction bases with no gene match: 4. From germline, CDR1 is LGHDT and CDR2 YNNKEL (reference sequence). The CDR3 sequence is 16 residues long. The CDR3 sequence: CASSQREGLSYNEQFF. The DNA of the CDR3 is TGTGCCAGCAGCCAGCGGGAGGGCCTGTCCTACAATGAGCAGTTCTTC.

CDR3 nucleotides: TGTGCCAGCAGTTCCCAAAATTATCAGCCCCAGCATTTT. Its translation is CASSSQNYQPQHF. This rearrangement joins TRBV28 to TRBJ1-5; D gene uncertain. Germline V gene lookup returns CDR1 MDHEN and CDR2 SYDVKM. V was shortened by 4 bases and J by 5 bases, with 9 bases between the two germline ends. The CDR3 spans 13 residues.

V and J are TRBV7-8 and TRBJ2-7; 10 bases are shared with TRBD2. The CDR3 has 15 residues. The germline CDR1 and CDR2 sequences are SGHVS and FQNEAQ. Trimming at V came to 2 bases and at J to 2 bases, leaving 3 bases not matched to a gene. CDR3 in DNA: TGTGCCAGCAGCTTACTAGCGGGGGCCCCCTACGAGCAGTACTTC. This gives the protein CASSLLAGAPYEQYF. The full variable domain, its missing parts supplied by reference TRBV7-8 and TRBJ2-7, is GAGVSQSPRYKVAKRGQDVALRCDPISGHVSLFWYQQALGQGPEFLTYFQNEAQLDKSGLPSDRFFAERPEGSVSTLKIQRTQQEDSAVYLCASSLLAGAPYEQYFGPGTRLTVT.

This rearrangement joins TRBV5-1 to TRBJ2-2, with TRBD2 identical over 9 bases. The germline CDR1 and CDR2 sequences are SGHRS and YFSETQ. The V gene end was trimmed by 4 bases and the J gene end by 1 base; junction bases not matched to a gene: 5. The CDR3 extends over 16 amino acids. CDR3 in amino acids: CASSGIAGENTGELFF. The CDR3 DNA follows: TGCGCCAGCAGCGGCATAGCGGGAGAGAACACCGGGGAGCTGTTTTTT.

The rearrangement joins TRBV18 to TRBJ2-7; 8 bases agree with TRBD1. Germline V lookup: CDR1 KGHSH, CDR2 LQKENI. The V gene end was trimmed by 1 base and the J gene end by 1 base; junction bases not matched to a gene: 6. This CDR3 comprises 16 residues. The CDR3 loop reads CASSPRQGTASYEQYF. CDR3 bases: TGTGCCAGCTCACCACGACAGGGGACGGCTTCCTACGAGCAGTACTTC.

V and J are TRBV5-8 and TRBJ1-6; perhaps TRBD1 as D (5 bases). Germline-derived CDR1 and CDR2 are SGHTS and YDEGEE. With 0 bases removed from V and 6 bases from J, the gap between germline ends came to 10 bases. This CDR3 region has 15 residues. CDR3 nucleotide sequence: TGTGCCAGCAGCTTGGCCACAGGTTTTAATTCACCCCTCCACTTT. Its translation is CASSLATGFNSPLHF.

The CDR3 bases are TGTGCCAGCAGCTTACCCGGACAGGTGAATGGCTACACCTTC. Translation gives CASSLPGQVNGYTF. The V call is TRBV11-2, the J call TRBJ1-2; 7 bases are a match to TRBD1. The CDR3 is 14 amino acids. Germline-derived CDR1 and CDR2 are SGHAT and FQNNGV. Trimming took 2 bases from V and 6 from J; bases not matched to a gene: 6. Full variable domain (remainder filled in from reference TRBV11-2 and TRBJ1-2): EAGVAQSPRYKIIEKRQSVAFWCNPISGHATLYWYQQILGQGPKLLIQFQNNGVVDDSQLPKDRFSAERLKGVDSTLKIQPAKLEDSAVYLCASSLPGQVNGYTFGSGTRLTVV.

V and J are TRBV18 and TRBJ1-4; 8 positions agree with TRBD1. This CDR3 contains 13 residues. Germline CDR1 KGHSH, CDR2 LQKENI. V trimming: 4 bases; J trimming: 7 bases; junction bases outside the gene matches: 2. The CDR3 is CASSQQGGEKLFF. CDR3 bases: TGTGCCAGCTCACAACAGGGGGGTGAAAAACTGTTTTTT.

V gene TRBV18 combines with J gene TRBJ2-7; a weak D match, TRBD1 (6 bases). The CDR3 length is 13 residues. V was trimmed by 4 bases and J by 6 bases, leaving 13 bases between them. From germline, CDR1 is KGHSH and CDR2 LQKENI. The CDR3 DNA reads TGTGCCAGCTCACTTAGATCAGGGGTCGAGCAGTACTTC. Amino acids: CASSLRSGVEQYF.

This clone has just one count. The chain is built from TRBV5-1 and TRBJ2-3, with a tentative D call TRBD1 (5 bases). The CDR3 loop spans 14 amino acids. The V gene's germline CDR1 is SGHRS and CDR2 YFSETQ. V was cut by 0 bases and J by 2 bases, with 7 bases left in between. This CDR3 reads CASSLGRVTDTQYF. CDR3 nucleotides: TGCGCCAGCAGCTTGGGCAGGGTCACAGATACGCAGTATTTT.

This chain links TRBV28 with TRBJ1-5; a weak D match, TRBD1 (6 bases). With 7 bases removed from V and 0 bases from J, the gap between germline ends came to 10 bases. The CDR3 is made up of 14 amino acids. Germline V lookup: CDR1 MDHEN, CDR2 SYDVKM. The CDR3 DNA reads TGTGCCAGCACCCGGACAGCTAGCAATCAGCCCCAGCATTTT. Encoded protein: CASTRTASNQPQHF. The variable domain in full, with the rest retrieved from reference TRBV28 and TRBJ1-5, is DVKVTQSSRYLVKRTGEKVFLECVQDMDHENMFWYRQDPGLGLRLIYFSYDVKMKEKGDIPEGYSVSREKKERFSLILESASTNQTSMYLCASTRTASNQPQHFGDGTRLSIL.

The rearrangement joins TRBV7-2 to TRBJ1-5; TRBD1 is a possible D gene (5 bases). The CDR3 contains 12 residues. In germline, CDR1 is SGHTA, CDR2 FQGNSA. V was cut by 5 bases and J by 5 bases, with 7 bases left in between. The CDR3 reads CASSLTDQPQHF. The CDR3 region has the DNA TGTGCCAGCAGCCTGACAGATCAGCCCCAGCATTTT.

The chain links TRBV29-1 to TRBJ2-7, with D possibly TRBD2 on 5 matching bases. The V gene lost 3 bases and the J gene lost 1 base, with 10 bases spanning the gap. CDR3 length: 13 residues. CDR1 and CDR2 from the germline V gene are SQVTM and ANQGSEA. The CDR3 DNA is TGCAGCGTTGAGGCTAGCCCTTCCTACGAGCAGTACTTC. Its protein product is CSVEASPSYEQYF.

The rearrangement joins TRBV7-9 to TRBJ2-3, with TRBD2 as a possible D gene (6 bases). V shed 2 bases and J shed 0 bases, with 9 bases lying between them. The CDR3 contains 15 residues. In germline, CDR1 is SEHNR, CDR2 FQNEAQ (reference sequence). In DNA form, the CDR3 reads TGTGCCAGCAGCTTATGGGCGGGGAGCACAGATACGCAGTATTTT. It specifies CASSLWAGSTDTQYF. The entire variable domain, with the rest obtained from reference TRBV7-9 and TRBJ2-3, is as follows: DTGVSQNPRHKITKRGQNVTFRCDPISEHNRLYWYRQTLGQGPEFLTYFQNEAQLEKSRLLSDRFSAERPKGSFSTLEIQRTEQGDSAMYLCASSLWAGSTDTQYFGPGTRLTVL.

This chain connects TRBV7-9 to TRBJ2-7; 10 bases align to TRBD2. V shed 4 bases, J shed 4 bases, and the junction held 7 bases outside the gene matches. The CDR3 is made up of 15 amino acids. Germline lookup yields CDR1 SEHNR and CDR2 FQNEAQ (reference sequence). The CDR3 sequence is CASSSSGRASYEQYF. The DNA for the CDR3 is TGTGCCAGCAGCTCAAGCGGGAGGGCTTCTTACGAGCAGTACTTC.

J is TRBJ2-7 and V is TRBV12-3 or TRBV12-4; D gene uncertain. V was clipped by 2 bases and J by 3 bases, with 5 bases between them. The CDR3 length is 12 residues. CDR3: CASSLSHYEQYF. The CDR3 coding sequence is TGTGCCAGCAGTTTATCACACTACGAGCAGTACTTC.

This chain joins TRBV5-8 and TRBJ1-2; D is possibly TRBD1 (6 bases). The CDR3 length is 15 residues. V was shortened by 6 bases and J by 3 bases, with 18 bases between the two germline ends. Germline values: CDR1 SGHTS, CDR2 YDEGEE. CDR3 loop: CASTPPGQGHYGYTF. The CDR3 DNA reads as TGTGCCAGCACCCCACCGGGACAAGGACACTATGGCTACACCTTC.

V usage is TRBV19 and J usage is TRBJ2-5; 10 nucleotides match TRBD1. Germline V gene lookup returns CDR1 LNHDA and CDR2 SQIVND (reference sequence). The ends lost 10 bases at V and 4 bases at J; junction bases unmatched: 9. The CDR3 contains 14 residues. The CDR3 DNA is TGTGCCACCTCGCTAGGACAGGGGGGAGAGACCCAGTACTTC. Encoded protein: CATSLGQGGETQYF. Combining the CDR3 with reference TRBV19 and TRBJ2-5 gives the whole variable domain DGGITQSPKYLFRKEGQNVTLSCEQNLNHDAMYWYRQDPGQGLRLIYYSQIVNDFQKGDIAEGYSVSREKKESFPLTVTSAQKNPTAFYLCATSLGQGGETQYFGPGTRLLVL.

The chain links TRBV11-2 to TRBJ2-7, with 8 bases aligning to TRBD1. From germline, CDR1 is SGHAT and CDR2 FQNNGV. Trimming removed 4 bases from V and 2 bases from J; junction bases left unmatched: 4. This CDR3 spans 14 amino acids. CDR3 DNA: TGTGCCAGCAGCTCCGGACAGGGACCCTACGAGCAGTACTTC. Its protein product is CASSSGQGPYEQYF.

The chain combines TRBV27 with TRBJ1-4; TRBD1 agrees at 8 bases. The V gene end was trimmed by 8 bases and the J gene end by 5 bases; junction bases not matched to a gene: 10. Germline V CDR1 and CDR2: MNHEY, SMNVEV (reference sequence). The CDR3 has 15 residues. As DNA, the CDR3 is TGTGCCAGCGACCCGGTGGACAGGGCAAATGAAAAACTGTTTTTT. This codes for CASDPVDRANEKLFF.

The chain joins TRBV2 to TRBJ2-1, with D perhaps matching TRBD1 (5 bases). Trimming removed 4 bases from V and 7 bases from J, with 17 bases in between. The CDR3 is 15 residues long. Germline V gene data show CDR1 as SNHLY and CDR2 as FYNNEI. CDR3 DNA: TGTGCCAGCAGTGTTCAGGGAATAAACTTAAATGAGCAGTTCTTC. Amino acid sequence: CASSVQGINLNEQFF. The entire variable domain, with the rest obtained from reference TRBV2 and TRBJ2-1, is as follows: EPEVTQTPSHQVTQMGQEVILRCVPISNHLYFYWYRQILGQKVEFLVSFYNNEISEKSEIFDDQFSVERPDGSNFTLKIRSTKLEDSAMYFCASSVQGINLNEQFFGPGTRLTVL.

V is TRBV7-9 and J is TRBJ1-1; 8 nucleotides line up with TRBD1. CDR1 and CDR2 from the germline V gene are SEHNR and FQNEAQ (reference sequence). The CDR3 is 12 residues long. Trimming removed 3 bases from V and 9 bases from J; junction bases left unmatched: 3. The CDR3 region has the DNA TGTGCCAGCAGCTTCCGGACAGGGAAAGCTTTCTTT. Its translation is CASSFRTGKAFF.

A single count supports this clone. The chain uses TRBV5-4 and TRBJ2-3; the match to TRBD1 covers 8 bases. This CDR3 region has 15 residues. V was clipped by 0 bases and J by 4 bases; unmatched bases: 4. Germline CDR1 and CDR2: SGHNT and YYREEE (reference sequence). The CDR3 DNA is TGTGCCAGCAGCTTGGGCCAGACAGGGGCAGATACGCAGTATTTT. This codes for CASSLGQTGADTQYF.

This clone was seen once. The chain has TRBV18 and TRBJ2-1; D is possibly TRBD1 (5 bases). V was trimmed by 2 bases and J by 4 bases, leaving 9 bases between them. The CDR3 consists of 14 residues. Germline V gives CDR1 KGHSH, CDR2 LQKENI. The CDR3: CASSPRTPYNEQFF. Here the CDR3 DNA reads TGTGCCAGCTCACCAAGGACACCTTACAATGAGCAGTTCTTC. The full variable domain, with the rest looked up from reference TRBV18 and TRBJ2-1, is NAGVMQNPRHLVRRRGQEARLRCSPMKGHSHVYWYRQLPEEGLKFMVYLQKENIIDESGMPKERFSAEFPKEGPSILRIQQVVRGDSAAYFCASSPRTPYNEQFFGPGTRLTVL.

J is TRBJ1-3 and V is TRBV6-5; D is possibly TRBD1 (5 bases). The CDR3 contains 14 residues. Trimming shortened V by 6 bases and J by 4 bases, and 13 bases separated the two germline ends. CDR1 is MNHEY and CDR2 is SVGAGI in the germline V gene. The CDR3 DNA reads TGTGCCAGCAGGACCCCAGGGTTCGGAAACACCATATATTTT. Its translation is CASRTPGFGNTIYF.

The chain uses TRBV5-1 and TRBJ2-1; 11 bases fit TRBD2. V lost 6 bases to trimming and J lost 9 bases; unmatched junction nucleotides: 11. CDR1 and CDR2 (germline): SGHRS, YFSETQ. The CDR3 totals 15 residues. CDR3 DNA sequence: TGCGCCAGCAACCCGGGTACTAGCGGGGGAGGTGAGCAGTTCTTC. Translation: CASNPGTSGGGEQFF.

This clone was detected only a few times. Other DNA sequences in the sample encode the same CDR3. The chain uses TRBV6-5 and TRBJ1-2; unclear D gene. The CDR3 contains 14 residues. The ends were cut back, 0 bases at V and 4 bases at J, with 9 bases in the middle. Germline CDR1 reads MNHEY; CDR2 reads SVGAGI. CDR3 nucleotides: TGTGCCAGCAGTTACTCGTCGCAGGTCTATGGCTACACCTTC. It translates to CASSYSSQVYGYTF.

The rearrangement links TRBV19 to TRBJ1-2; D unresolved. CDR1 and CDR2 from the germline V gene are LNHDA and SQIVND (reference sequence). This CDR3 contains 15 residues. V lost 1 base and J 5 bases, leaving 14 bases between the germline ends. CDR3 DNA: TGTGCCAGTAGTATAGGAGAGGGTCCCGCTTATGGCTACACCTTC. Its translation: CASSIGEGPAYGYTF.

In this sample, this clone turned up many times. One end of the junction varies from germline; a read error may be responsible. The V and J genes are TRBV7-9 and TRBJ2-7, with TRBD2 identical over 9 bases. Germline V lookup: CDR1 SEHNR, CDR2 FQNEAQ (reference sequence). The CDR3 consists of 17 residues. CDR3 nucleotides: TGTGCCAGCAGCTTAGGTGGGCCGACGGCGGGAGGGCCCCCGAGGAACTTC. It is translated as CASSLGGPTAGGPPRNF.

This clone was seen just once. The gene calls are TRBV14 and TRBJ1-2, with D possibly matching TRBD1 (5 bases). Trimming removed 2 bases from V and 2 bases from J, with 15 bases in between. Germline CDR1 and CDR2: SGHDN and FVKESK. This CDR3 is built from 16 residues. CDR3 DNA sequence: TGTGCCAGCAGCCAAACCTTTGCAGGGAGGAACTATGGCTACACCTTC. This sequence encodes CASSQTFAGRNYGYTF. Full variable domain (rest looked up from reference TRBV14 and TRBJ1-2): EAGVTQFPSHSVIEKGQTVTLRCDPISGHDNLYWYRRVMGKEIKFLLHFVKESKQDESGMPNNRFLAERTGGTYSTLKVQPAELEDSGVYFCASSQTFAGRNYGYTFGSGTRLTVV.

The CDR3 coding sequence is TGCGCCAGCAGCACAATTCCGGGACAGGGAAACACTGAAGCTTTCTTT. This codes for CASSTIPGQGNTEAFF. The chain links TRBV5-1 to TRBJ1-1, with 9 bases fitting TRBD1. Germline V gene lookup returns CDR1 SGHRS and CDR2 YFSETQ. With 4 bases clipped from V and 2 bases from J, the junction kept 9 bases outside the gene matches. The CDR3 runs 16 residues.